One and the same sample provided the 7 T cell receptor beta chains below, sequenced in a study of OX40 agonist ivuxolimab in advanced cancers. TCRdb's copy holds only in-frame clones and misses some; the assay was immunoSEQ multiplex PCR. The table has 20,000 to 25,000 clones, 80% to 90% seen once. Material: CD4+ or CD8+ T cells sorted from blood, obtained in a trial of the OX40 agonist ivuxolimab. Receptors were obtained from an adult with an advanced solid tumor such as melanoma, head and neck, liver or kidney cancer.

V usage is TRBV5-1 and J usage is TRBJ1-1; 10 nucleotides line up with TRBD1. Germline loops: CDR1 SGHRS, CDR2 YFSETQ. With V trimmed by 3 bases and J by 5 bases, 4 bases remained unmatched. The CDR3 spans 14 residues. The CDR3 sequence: CASSSGQGGTEAFF. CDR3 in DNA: TGCGCCAGCAGCTCCGGACAGGGGGGAACTGAAGCTTTCTTT.

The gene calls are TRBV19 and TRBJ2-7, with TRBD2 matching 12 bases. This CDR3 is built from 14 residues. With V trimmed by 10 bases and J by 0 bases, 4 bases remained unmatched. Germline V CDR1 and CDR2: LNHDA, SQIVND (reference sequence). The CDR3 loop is CATSTSGGSYEQYF. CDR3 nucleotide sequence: TGTGCCACCTCGACTAGCGGGGGCTCCTACGAGCAGTACTTC.

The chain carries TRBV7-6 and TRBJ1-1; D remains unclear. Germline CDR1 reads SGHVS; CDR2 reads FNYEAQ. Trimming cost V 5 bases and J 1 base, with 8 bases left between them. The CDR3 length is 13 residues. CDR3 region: CASSRESNTEAFF. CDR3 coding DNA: TGTGCCAGCAGCAGGGAATCGAACACTGAAGCTTTCTTT.

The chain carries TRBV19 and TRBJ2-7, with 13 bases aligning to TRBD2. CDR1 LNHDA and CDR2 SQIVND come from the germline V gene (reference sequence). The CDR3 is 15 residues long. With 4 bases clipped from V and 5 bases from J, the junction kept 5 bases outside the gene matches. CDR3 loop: CASSRTSGSYNEQYF. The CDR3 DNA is TGTGCCAGTAGTAGGACTAGCGGGAGTTACAACGAGCAGTACTTC.

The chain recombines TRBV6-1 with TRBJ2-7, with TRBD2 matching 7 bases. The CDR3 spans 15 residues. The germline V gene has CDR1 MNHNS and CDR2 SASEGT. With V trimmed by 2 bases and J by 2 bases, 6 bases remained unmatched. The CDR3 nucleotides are TGTGCCAGCAGTGAAAGCGGGGCTAGGACCTACGAGCAGTACTTC. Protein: CASSESGARTYEQYF.

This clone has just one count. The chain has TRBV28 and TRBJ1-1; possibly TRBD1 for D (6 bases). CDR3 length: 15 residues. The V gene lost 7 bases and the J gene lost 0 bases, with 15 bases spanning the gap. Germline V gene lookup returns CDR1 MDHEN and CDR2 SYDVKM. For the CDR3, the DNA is TGTGCCAGCACTGGGGGACAAGACATGAACACTGAAGCTTTCTTT. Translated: CASTGGQDMNTEAFF.

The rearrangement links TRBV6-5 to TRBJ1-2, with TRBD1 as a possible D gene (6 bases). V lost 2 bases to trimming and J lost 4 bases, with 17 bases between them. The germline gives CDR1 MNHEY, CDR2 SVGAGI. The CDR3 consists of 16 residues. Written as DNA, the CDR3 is TGTGCCAGCAGTTACGGGACTGAGCCAGGGGCCTATGGCTACACCTTC. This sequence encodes CASSYGTEPGAYGYTF.